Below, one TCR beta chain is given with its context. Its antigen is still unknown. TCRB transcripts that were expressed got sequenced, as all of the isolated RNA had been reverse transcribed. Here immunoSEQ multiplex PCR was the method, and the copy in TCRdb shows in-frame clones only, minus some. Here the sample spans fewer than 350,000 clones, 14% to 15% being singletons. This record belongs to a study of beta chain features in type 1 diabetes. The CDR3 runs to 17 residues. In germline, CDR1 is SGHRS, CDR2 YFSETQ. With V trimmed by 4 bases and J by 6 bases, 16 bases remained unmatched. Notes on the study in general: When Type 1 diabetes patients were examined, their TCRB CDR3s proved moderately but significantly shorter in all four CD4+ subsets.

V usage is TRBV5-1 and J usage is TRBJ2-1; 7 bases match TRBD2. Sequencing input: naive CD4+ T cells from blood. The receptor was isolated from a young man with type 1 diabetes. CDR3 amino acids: CASSHREGLAAINEQFF. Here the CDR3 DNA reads TGCGCCAGCAGCCATAGGGAAGGGCTAGCGGCCATCAATGAGCAGTTCTTC.